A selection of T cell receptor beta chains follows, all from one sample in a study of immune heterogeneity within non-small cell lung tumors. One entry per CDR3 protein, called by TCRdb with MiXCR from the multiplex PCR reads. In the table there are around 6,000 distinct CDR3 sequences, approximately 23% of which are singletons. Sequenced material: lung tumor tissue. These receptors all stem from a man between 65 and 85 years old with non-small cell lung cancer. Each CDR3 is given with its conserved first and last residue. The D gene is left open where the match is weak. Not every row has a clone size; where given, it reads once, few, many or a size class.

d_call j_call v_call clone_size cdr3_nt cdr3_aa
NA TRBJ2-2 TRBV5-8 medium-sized TGTGCCAGCAGCGCTTTAGACACCGGGGAGCTGTTTTTT CASSALDTGELFF
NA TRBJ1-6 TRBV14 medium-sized TGTGCCAGCCGGCAGGTGGATAATTCACCCCTCCACTTT CASRQVDNSPLHF
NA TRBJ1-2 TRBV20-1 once TGCAGTGTGGGAGATCCAGAAGACTACACCTTC CSVGDPEDYTF
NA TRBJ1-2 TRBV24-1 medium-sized TGTGCCACCAGTTCGACAACCTTCTATGGCTACACCTTC CATSSTTFYGYTF
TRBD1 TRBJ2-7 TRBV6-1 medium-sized TGTGCCAGCAGTGAAAGCCGGGACAGGGTACCCGAGCAGTACTTC CASSESRDRVPEQYF
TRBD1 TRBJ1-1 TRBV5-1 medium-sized TGCGCCAGCAGCTTAGGACAGGGGTCGAACACTGAAGCTTTCTTT CASSLGQGSNTEAFF
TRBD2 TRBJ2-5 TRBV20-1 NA TGCAGTGCTCCCCCTCTAGCGGTCCAAGAGACCCAGTACTTC CSAPPLAVQETQYF
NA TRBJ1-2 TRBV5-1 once TGCGCCAGCAGCGCAAGGGACGGGCCTAACTATTGCTACACCTTC CASSARDGPNYCYTF
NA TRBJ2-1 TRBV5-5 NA TGTGCCAGCAGCTGGGGGGGGGGCAGCAACAATGAGCAGTTCTTC CASSWGGGSNNEQFF
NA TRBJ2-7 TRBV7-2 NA TGTGCCAGCAGCTTAGCGGCCTACGAGCAGTACTTC CASSLAAYEQYF
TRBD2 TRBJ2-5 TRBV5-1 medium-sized TGCGCCAGCAGCTGGGGACCGGGGGGGCGTCAAGAGACCCAGTACTTC CASSWGPGGRQETQYF
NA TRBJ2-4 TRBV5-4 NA TGTGCCAGCAGCTTGGGAGATGGGGGTACTAAAAACATTCAGTACTTC CASSLGDGGTKNIQYF
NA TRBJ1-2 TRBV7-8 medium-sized TGTGCCAGCAGCTTAGGGGGCCCCCAAGAGAACTATGGCTACACCTTC CASSLGGPQENYGYTF
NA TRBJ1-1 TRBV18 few TGTGCCAGCTCAGCACAGAACACTGAAGCTTTCTTT CASSAQNTEAFF
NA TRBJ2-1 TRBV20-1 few TGCAGTGCTAGAGGGTACCAGCGGAATGAGCAGTTCTTC CSARGYQRNEQFF